The 8 T cell receptor beta chains below were found in one sample sequenced in a study of beta chain features in type 1 diabetes. The study's findings and limits: All four CD4+ subsets of Type 1 diabetes patients contained TCRB CDR3s that were moderately but significantly shorter.

These TCRs are of unknown antigen specificity. Sequencing targeted expressed TCRB transcripts, as all isolated RNA had been reverse transcribed. Only in-frame clones appear in the TCRdb table, and some are missing; sequencing was by immunoSEQ multiplex PCR. The sample lists more than 550,000 clones, over 12% occurring once. What was sequenced was naive CD4+ T cells from blood. Every receptor here comes from a man between 18 and 29 years old with type 1 diabetes.

This clone has a handful of counts. The V call is TRBV5-1, the J call TRBJ2-1; D gene ambiguous. In germline, CDR1 is SGHRS, CDR2 YFSETQ. Trimming removed 2 bases at V and 0 bases at J, with 6 bases between. The CDR3 runs 14 residues. The CDR3 nucleotides are TGCGCCAGCAGCTTTTCGCCCTCCTACAATGAGCAGTTCTTC. As protein: CASSFSPSYNEQFF. The full variable domain, its missing parts supplied by reference TRBV5-1 and TRBJ2-1, is KAGVTQTPRYLIKTRGQQVTLSCSPISGHRSVSWYQQTPGQGLQFLFEYFSETQRNKGNFPGRFSGRQFSNSRSEMNVSTLELGDSALYLCASSFSPSYNEQFFGPGTRLTVL.

The sample holds a few counts of this clone. In nucleotides, the CDR3 is TGTGCCAGCAGGCTAGCGGGAGCTGATACGCAGTATTTT. It codes for CASRLAGADTQYF. The V gene is TRBV2, the J gene TRBJ2-3; 10 positions match TRBD2. From germline, CDR1 is SNHLY and CDR2 FYNNEI. V trimming: 6 bases; J trimming: 6 bases; junction bases outside the gene matches: 3. The CDR3 covers 13 residues. The variable domain in full, completed from reference TRBV2 and TRBJ2-3, reads EPEVTQTPSHQVTQMGQEVILRCVPISNHLYFYWYRQILGQKVEFLVSFYNNEISEKSEIFDDQFSVERPDGSNFTLKIRSTKLEDSAMYFCASRLAGADTQYFGPGTRLTVL.

The sample holds a few counts of this clone. The rearrangement links TRBV7-2 to TRBJ2-7; D could derive from TRBD1 or TRBD2 (5 bases each). Germline CDR1 is SGHTA and CDR2 is FQGNSA. V gave up 4 bases and J gave up 0 bases, with 22 bases separating them. This CDR3 is 18 amino acids long. Written as DNA, the CDR3 is TGTGCCAGCAGCTCAGCGCCAGGGAGAGGCCAGAGCTCCTACGAGCAGTACTTC. It yields the protein CASSSAPGRGQSSYEQYF.

The table lists this clone with a few counts. The same CDR3 can be traced to other DNA sequences in this sample. This chain uses TRBV7-2 with TRBJ2-2; D not certain. Germline V gives CDR1 SGHTA, CDR2 FQGNSA. The V and J ends lost 5 bases and 0 bases respectively, with 7 bases between them. The CDR3 consists of 14 residues. The CDR3 DNA sequence: TGTGCCAGCAGCCTCGGATCGAACACCGGGGAGCTGTTTTTT. Translating gives CASSLGSNTGELFF.

This clone came up a few times. CDR3 bases: TGTGCCAGCATGGTGGGAGTCTATGGCTACACCTTC. Protein product: CASMVGVYGYTF. The chain has TRBV28 and TRBJ1-2; D is unclear. The CDR3 is 12 amino acids. The germline gives CDR1 MDHEN, CDR2 SYDVKM. V was clipped by 7 bases and J by 4 bases, with 10 bases between them.

In DNA, the CDR3 is TGCGCCAGCAGCTTGGCGGGGGGGCCCGTCATTCAGTACTTC. Translation gives CASSLAGGPVIQYF. The chain has TRBV5-1 and TRBJ2-4, with 8 positions matching TRBD2. The CDR3 runs to 14 residues. Germline CDR1 reads SGHRS; CDR2 reads YFSETQ. With V trimmed by 0 bases and J by 9 bases, 5 bases remained unmatched.

The chain combines TRBV7-6 with TRBJ1-4; the D is unclear. Deletions cut 3 bases from V and 5 bases from J, with 13 bases between. The CDR3 runs to 15 residues. Germline values: CDR1 SGHVS, CDR2 FNYEAQ. The CDR3 is CASSFNDGSNEKLFF. DNA for the CDR3: TGTGCCAGCAGCTTCAACGACGGCTCGAATGAAAAACTGTTTTTT.

This clone was seen many times. The chain links TRBV30 to TRBJ2-3; 7 nucleotides align to TRBD2. Germline CDR1 is GTSNPN and CDR2 is SVGIG (reference sequence). V lost 7 bases to trimming and J lost 6 bases; unmatched junction nucleotides: 13. The CDR3 is 14 amino acids. CDR3 amino acids: CASPGTGGRDTQYF. CDR3 sequence (DNA): TGTGCCTCCCCGGGAACGGGAGGTAGGGATACGCAGTATTTT.